This TCR beta chain was found in a study of T cells in Graves' hyperthyroidism and ophthalmopathy (dated by TCRdb to between 2019 and 2020). Background on the whole study: Peripheral blood was sampled at the time of initial diagnosis, prior to any treatment. A discovery cohort of about 96 patients, about 44 with Graves' ophthalmopathy and 55 to 60 with stable Graves' hyperthyroidism, was used to find distinguishing TCR V-J signatures. Prospective prediction of ophthalmopathy was tested in an independent validation cohort of under 20 hyperthyroidism patients and 17 patients who later progressed to ophthalmopathy. The roughly 91 discovery patients were randomly divided into training and test sets at a 7:3 ratio. In roughly six Graves' hyperthyroidism patients, the study also compared T-cell repertoires from thyroid tissue with T-cell repertoires from blood. After blood sampling, hyperthyroidism patients were treated with methimazole at a starting dose of 30 mg daily, and ophthalmopathy patients were treated with high-dose intravenous methylprednisolone. The paper reports TCR Vbeta CDR3 sequencing of about 140 peripheral blood samples: fewer than 50 ophthalmopathy, around 80 hyperthyroidism and around 17 progressor patients.

Measured from the cysteine to the phenylalanine, the CDR3 is 15 residues long. The CDR3 DNA has 45 bases and is translated from base 1. At the junction V is shortened by 5 bases and J by 0 bases, with 11 bases in between. From the germline V gene (reference sequence), CDR1 is PRHDT and CDR2 is FYEKMQ. The paper's findings and limits, for the study overall: In validation, the model predicted progression to ophthalmopathy a median of roughly 6.2 months before onset, with about 71% sensitivity and roughly 72% specificity. A 13 V-J signature model separated ophthalmopathy from stable hyperthyroidism, with over 85% sensitivity and about 81% specificity in cross-validation and 80%/75% in testing. Sample size was not statistically predetermined, and investigators were not blinded to group allocation. Blood samples also contained most of the expanded thyroid clonotypes (frequency above 0.001), which suggests that blood repertoires may reflect thyroid immune responses.

This clonotype was counted ten times or more. It lacks a known antigen. No base qualities exist here, and no much larger clone lies one base off it. The TCR beta CDR3 regions were amplified from the RNA transcripts. For the first round of RT-PCR on the TCR CDR3, the HTBI primer set was used together with the Qiagen OneStep RT-PCR kit. Libraries were constructed in a second round of multiplex PCR, after which size selection and purification were carried out. The libraries were sequenced on an Illumina HiSeq2000 using paired-end 100 bp reads. Regarding the original processing steps: SOAPnuke was used to process the raw data, with reads discarded if the reads contained adapters or uncalled bases, had a mean Phred below 15, or lacked an exact constant-primer or identifier match. COPE v1.2.5 was used to merge the high-quality paired reads, and each unique nucleotide sequence was defined as a clonotype. MiTCR v1.1 was used to align the clonotypes against IMGT TRBV, TRBD and TRBJ reference segments. The analysis included only V-J combinations with a frequency above 0.0001, which together covered about 99% of the repertoires. The TCS score was defined as F50 (clonal expansion) divided by E x V (chaos), with BLOSUM62-based TCRdist calculated between CDR3 peptides within each V-J. Welch's t-statistics and random forest reduced 500 to 650 V-J features to 10 to 15, which were used in a naive Bayes classifier (R e1071). TCRdb cleaned the public reads at Q25 with fastp, built clones with MiXCR and kept in-frame beta chains. Here each entry gathers all rows of one CDR3 protein and keeps the most common genes and DNA. The V and J calls were not made by the authors but by TCRdb's processing. In this sample the table shows about 560,000 distinct CDR3 sequences, 16% of which occur a single time. Together, the top ten hold 18% of the sample.

Stable Graves' hyperthyroidism was defined as the absence of progression to ophthalmopathy over 18 months of follow-up. Hyperthyroidism patients were newly diagnosed, with disease duration under 2 months, and aged 18 to 65 years. Patients with uncontrolled infections, other autoimmune diseases, pregnancy or lactation were excluded. Clinical symptoms, serum thyroxine and TRAb, thyroid ultrasound, and orbital computed tomography formed the basis for the diagnoses. Ficoll-Paque density gradient centrifugation was used to isolate PBMCs from around 9.1 ml of fresh peripheral blood. Total RNA was extracted with Trizol reagent, and quality was checked on an Agilent 2100 Bioanalyzer.

The specimen sequenced was blood. This clonotype originated in a woman aged 18-30 years with Graves' hyperthyroidism. The chain employs TRBV13 and TRBJ2-1; tentative D gene TRBD1, with 5 bases matching. In nucleotides, the sequence is TGTGCCAGCAGCCCCCCGCAGGGCTCCTACAATGAGCAGTTCTTC. Its protein reads: CASSPPQGSYNEQFF.